These 5 T cell receptor beta chains came from one sample sequenced in a study of control samples from healthy donors and cancer patients. The table came from immunoSEQ multiplex PCR; TCRdb's copy has only in-frame clones and leaves some out. Here the sample spans 400,000 to 450,000 clones, more than 80% being singletons. The sample was PBMCs. Every receptor here comes from a man aged 40-49 years with head and neck cancer.

DNA of the CDR3: TGTGCCAGTAGTAATCAGGGTGCCTACGAGCAGTACTTC. Residues: CASSNQGAYEQYF. This chain joins TRBV19 and TRBJ2-7, with D tentatively TRBD1 (5 bases). Germline CDR1 and CDR2: LNHDA and SQIVND (reference sequence). The CDR3 covers 13 residues. The V end was cut by 4 bases, the J end by 2 bases, with 9 bases between.

CDR3 DNA: TGTGCCATCAGTGGACGACAGGGCACAGATACGCAGTATTTT. The encoded protein is CAISGRQGTDTQYF. The chain employs TRBV10-3 and TRBJ2-3; weak D call: TRBD1 (6 bases). Germline-derived CDR1 and CDR2 are ENHRY and SYGVKD. The V and J ends lost 4 bases and 1 base respectively, with 9 bases between them. This CDR3 is built from 14 residues.

This clone was detected once. The chain carries TRBV19 and TRBJ1-2; D is uncertain. The germline CDR1 and CDR2 sequences are LNHDA and SQIVND (reference sequence). The CDR3 has 11 residues. V gave up 6 bases and J gave up 8 bases, with 10 bases separating them. The CDR3 bases are TGTGCCAGTAGAGAAGGGTTCGGCTACACCTTC. This gives the protein CASREGFGYTF.

The CDR3 reads CASSLSPPGGYGYTF. For the CDR3, the DNA is TGTGCCAGCAGTTTAAGTCCTCCGGGGGGCTATGGCTACACCTTC. The chain links TRBV28 to TRBJ1-2; perhaps TRBD1 as D (5 bases). The germline CDR1 and CDR2 sequences are MDHEN and SYDVKM. This CDR3 has 15 residues. V lost 2 bases and J 4 bases, leaving 14 bases between the germline ends.

This clone came up once. This sequence joins TRBV6-5 and TRBJ1-1; D call uncertain. The V end was cut by 5 bases, the J end by 5 bases, with 12 bases between. CDR1 and CDR2 (germline): MNHEY, SVGAGI. CDR3 size: 13 residues. In DNA form, the CDR3 reads TGTGCCAGCAGTCAACGGCGGGTAACTGAAGCTTTCTTT. It translates to CASSQRRVTEAFF.